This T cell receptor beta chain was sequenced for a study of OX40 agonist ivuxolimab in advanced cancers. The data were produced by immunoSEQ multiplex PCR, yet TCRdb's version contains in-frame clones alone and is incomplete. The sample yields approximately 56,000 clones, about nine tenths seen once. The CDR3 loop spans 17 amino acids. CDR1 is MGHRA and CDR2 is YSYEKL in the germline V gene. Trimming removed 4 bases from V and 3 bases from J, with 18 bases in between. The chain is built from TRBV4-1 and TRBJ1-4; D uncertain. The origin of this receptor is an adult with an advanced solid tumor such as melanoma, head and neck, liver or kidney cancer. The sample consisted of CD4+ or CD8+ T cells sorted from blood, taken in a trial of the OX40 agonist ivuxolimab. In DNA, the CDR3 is TGCGCCAGCAGCCCACTTCCCCCGGGCAGTTCTAATGAAAAACTGTTTTTT. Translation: CASSPLPPGSSNEKLFF.